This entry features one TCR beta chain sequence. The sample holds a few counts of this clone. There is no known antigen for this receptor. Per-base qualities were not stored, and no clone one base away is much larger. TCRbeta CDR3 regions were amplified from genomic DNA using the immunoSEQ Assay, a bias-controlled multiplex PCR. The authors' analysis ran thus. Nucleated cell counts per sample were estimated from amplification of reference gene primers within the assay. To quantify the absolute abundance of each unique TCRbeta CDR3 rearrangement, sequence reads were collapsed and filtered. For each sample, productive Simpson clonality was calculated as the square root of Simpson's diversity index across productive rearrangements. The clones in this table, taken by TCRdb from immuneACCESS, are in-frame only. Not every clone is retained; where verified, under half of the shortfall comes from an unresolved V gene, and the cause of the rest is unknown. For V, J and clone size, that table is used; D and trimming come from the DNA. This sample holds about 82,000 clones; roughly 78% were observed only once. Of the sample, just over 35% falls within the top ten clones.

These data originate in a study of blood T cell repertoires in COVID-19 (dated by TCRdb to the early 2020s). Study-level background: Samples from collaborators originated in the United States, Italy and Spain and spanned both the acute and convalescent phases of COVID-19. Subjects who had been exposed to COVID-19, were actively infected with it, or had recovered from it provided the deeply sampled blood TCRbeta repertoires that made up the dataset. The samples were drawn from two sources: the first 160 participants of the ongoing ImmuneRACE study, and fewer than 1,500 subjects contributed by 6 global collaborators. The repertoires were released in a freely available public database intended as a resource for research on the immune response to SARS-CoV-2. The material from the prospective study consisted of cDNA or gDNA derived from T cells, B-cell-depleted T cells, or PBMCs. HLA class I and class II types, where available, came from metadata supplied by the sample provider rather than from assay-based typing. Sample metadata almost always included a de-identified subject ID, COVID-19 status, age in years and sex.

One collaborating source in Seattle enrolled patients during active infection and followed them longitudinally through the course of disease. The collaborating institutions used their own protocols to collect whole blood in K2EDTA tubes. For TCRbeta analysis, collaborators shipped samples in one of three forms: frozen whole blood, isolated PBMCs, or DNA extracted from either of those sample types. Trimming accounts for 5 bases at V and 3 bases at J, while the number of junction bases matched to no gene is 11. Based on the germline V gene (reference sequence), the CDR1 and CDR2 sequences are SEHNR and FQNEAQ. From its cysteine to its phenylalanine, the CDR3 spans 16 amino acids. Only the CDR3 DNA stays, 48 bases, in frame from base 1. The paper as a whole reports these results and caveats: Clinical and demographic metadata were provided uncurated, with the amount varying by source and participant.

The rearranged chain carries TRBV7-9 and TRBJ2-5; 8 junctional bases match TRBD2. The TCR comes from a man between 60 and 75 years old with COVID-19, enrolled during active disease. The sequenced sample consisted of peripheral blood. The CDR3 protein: CASSRSVLAGKETQYF. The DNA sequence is TGTGCCAGCAGCCGTTCGGTCCTAGCGGGCAAAGAGACCCAGTACTTC.